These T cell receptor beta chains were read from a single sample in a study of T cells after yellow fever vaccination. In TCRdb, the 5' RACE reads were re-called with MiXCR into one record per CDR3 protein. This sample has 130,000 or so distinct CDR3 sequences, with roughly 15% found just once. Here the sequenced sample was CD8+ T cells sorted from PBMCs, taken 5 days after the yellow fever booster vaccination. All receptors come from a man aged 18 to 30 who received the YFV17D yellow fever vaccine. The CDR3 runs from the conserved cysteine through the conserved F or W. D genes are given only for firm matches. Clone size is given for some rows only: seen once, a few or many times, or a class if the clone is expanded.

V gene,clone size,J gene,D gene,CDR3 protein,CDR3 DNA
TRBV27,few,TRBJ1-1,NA,CASSLNMNTEAFF,TGTGCCAGCAGTTTAAACATGAACACTGAAGCTTTCTTT
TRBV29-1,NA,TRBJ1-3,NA,CSVIRGSGNTIYF,TGCAGCGTCATCAGGGGCTCTGGAAACACCATATATTTT
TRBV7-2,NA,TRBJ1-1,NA,CASSLARRNTEAFF,TGTGCCAGCAGCTTAGCGCGACGAAACACTGAAGCTTTCTTT
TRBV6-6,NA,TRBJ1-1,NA,CASKKDSPNTEAFF,TGTGCCAGCAAAAAGGACAGCCCGAACACTGAAGCTTTCTTT
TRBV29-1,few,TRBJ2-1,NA,CSVEGGPPRGQFF,TGCAGCGTTGAGGGGGGTCCGCCCAGGGGGCAGTTCTTC
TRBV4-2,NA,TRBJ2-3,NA,CASSQETALSTDTQYF,TGTGCCAGCAGCCAAGAGACTGCACTAAGCACAGATACGCAGTATTTT
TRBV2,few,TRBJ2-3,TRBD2,CASSSPRGGAKDTQYF,TGTGCCAGCAGTTCCCCCCGGGGGGGAGCAAAAGATACGCAGTATTTT
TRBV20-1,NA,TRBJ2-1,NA,CSARDGYSLMYEQFF,TGCAGTGCTAGAGACGGGTACAGCCTTATGTATGAGCAGTTCTTC
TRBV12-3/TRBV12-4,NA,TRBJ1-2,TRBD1,CASRTGDYGYTF,TGTGCCAGCAGGACAGGGGATTATGGCTACACCTTC
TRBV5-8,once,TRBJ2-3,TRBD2,CASSFGTSGADTQYF,TGTGCCAGCAGCTTCGGGACTAGCGGGGCAGATACGCAGTATTTT
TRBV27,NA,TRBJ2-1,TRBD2,CASSSGGLNEQFF,TGTGCCAGCTCCAGCGGGGGCTTAAATGAGCAGTTCTTC
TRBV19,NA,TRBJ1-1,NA,CASIPFEGGGTEAFF,TGTGCCAGTATTCCCTTTGAAGGCGGGGGCACTGAAGCTTTCTTT
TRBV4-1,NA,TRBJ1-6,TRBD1,CASSQLRDRVSPLHF,TGCGCCAGCAGCCAGCTCCGGGACAGGGTTTCACCCCTCCACTTT
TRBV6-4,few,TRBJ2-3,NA,CASSDSGSVIQYF,TGTGCCAGCAGTGACTCGGGTAGCGTGATACAGTATTTT
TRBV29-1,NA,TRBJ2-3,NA,CSVEKGYSDTQYF,TGCAGCGTTGAAAAGGGCTACTCCGATACGCAGTATTTT
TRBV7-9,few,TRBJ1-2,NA,CASSFPGVYGYTF,TGTGCCAGCAGCTTTCCAGGGGTCTATGGCTACACCTTC
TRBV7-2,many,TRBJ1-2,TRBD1,CASQGDGYGYTF,TGTGCCAGTCAGGGGGACGGCTATGGCTACACCTTC
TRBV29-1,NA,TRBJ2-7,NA,CSVEGHEGRTLTYEQYF,TGCAGCGTTGAAGGGCACGAGGGGAGGACACTGACCTACGAGCAGTACTTC
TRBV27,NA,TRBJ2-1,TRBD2,CASSSGTSGGFNEQFF,TGTGCCAGCAGTTCTGGGACTAGCGGGGGGTTTAATGAGCAGTTCTTC
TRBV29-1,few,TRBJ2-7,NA,CSVQRPPNYEQYF,TGCAGCGTTCAAAGACCCCCCAACTACGAGCAGTACTTC
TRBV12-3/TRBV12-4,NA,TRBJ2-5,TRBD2,CASSLISGEQETQYF,TGTGCCAGCAGTTTGATTAGCGGGGAGCAAGAGACCCAGTACTTC
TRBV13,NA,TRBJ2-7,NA,CASRGTGETYEQYF,TGTGCCAGCAGAGGGACGGGGGAAACCTACGAGCAGTACTTC
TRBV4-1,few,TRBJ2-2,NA,CASRSPNTGELFF,TGCGCCAGCCGTTCGCCTAACACCGGGGAGCTGTTTTTT
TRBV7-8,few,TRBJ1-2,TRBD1,CASSLGQGYGYTF,TGTGCCAGCAGCCTGGGACAGGGGTATGGCTACACCTTC
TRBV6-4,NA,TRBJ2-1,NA,CASSDSGYNEQFF,TGTGCCAGCAGTGACTCAGGCTACAATGAGCAGTTCTTC
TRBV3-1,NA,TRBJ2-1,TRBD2,CASSQDLFAGGPGEQFF,TGTGCCAGCAGCCAAGACTTGTTTGCGGGGGGGCCTGGTGAGCAGTTCTTC
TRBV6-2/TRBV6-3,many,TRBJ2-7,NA,CASSYSSYEQYF,TGTGCCAGCAGTTACTCGTCCTACGAGCAGTACTTC
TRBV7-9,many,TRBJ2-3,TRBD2,CARSRLAGESDTQYF,TGTGCCAGATCCAGACTAGCGGGCGAGTCAGATACGCAGTATTTT
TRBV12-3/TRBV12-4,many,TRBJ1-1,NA,CASSSGDSNTEAFF,TGTGCCAGCAGTTCTGGAGATTCGAACACTGAAGCTTTCTTT
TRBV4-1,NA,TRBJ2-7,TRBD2,CASSPSPSGASYEQYF,TGCGCCAGCAGCCCGTCACCTAGCGGAGCCTCCTACGAGCAGTACTTC
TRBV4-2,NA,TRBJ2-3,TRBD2,CASRDGTSGGHSTDTQYF,TGTGCCAGCAGAGATGGGACTAGCGGGGGGCATAGCACAGATACGCAGTATTTT
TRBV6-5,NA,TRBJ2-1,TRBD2,CASSYSGSGVIYEQFF,TGTGCCAGCAGTTACTCCGGTAGCGGGGTTATATATGAGCAGTTCTTC
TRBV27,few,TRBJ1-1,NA,CASSLLSGNTEAFF,TGTGCCAGCAGTTTATTATCGGGGAACACTGAAGCTTTCTTT
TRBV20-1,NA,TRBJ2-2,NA,CSARGDGQFGELFF,TGCAGTGCTAGAGGAGATGGACAGTTCGGGGAGCTGTTTTTT
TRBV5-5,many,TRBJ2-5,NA,CASSLEWGGLGQETQYF,TGTGCCAGCAGCTTGGAGTGGGGGGGCCTAGGGCAAGAGACCCAGTACTTC
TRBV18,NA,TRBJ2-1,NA,CASSPQFIEQFF,TGTGCCAGCTCACCACAATTCATTGAGCAGTTCTTC
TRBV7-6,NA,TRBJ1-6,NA,CASSLGSYNSPLHF,TGTGCCAGCAGCTTGGGCTCCTATAATTCACCCCTCCACTTT
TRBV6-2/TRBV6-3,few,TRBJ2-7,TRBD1,CASSQRDSAYEQYF,TGTGCCAGCAGTCAAAGGGACAGCGCCTACGAGCAGTACTTC
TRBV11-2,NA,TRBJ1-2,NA,CASSLGSGSYGYTF,TGTGCCAGCAGCTTAGGGTCAGGATCCTATGGCTACACCTTC
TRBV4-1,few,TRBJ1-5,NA,CASSIGLGGGQPQHF,TGCGCCAGCAGCATAGGTCTTGGCGGGGGACAGCCCCAGCATTTT
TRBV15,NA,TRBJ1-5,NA,CATTQRGYNQPQHF,TGTGCCACCACCCAGAGAGGCTACAATCAGCCCCAGCATTTT
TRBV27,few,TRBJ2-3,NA,CASSLGGSLDTQYF,TGTGCCAGCAGTCTCGGGGGCTCCTTAGATACGCAGTATTTT
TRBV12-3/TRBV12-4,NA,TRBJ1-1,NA,CASAPGTVNTEAFF,TGTGCCAGCGCCCCGGGGACGGTGAACACTGAAGCTTTCTTT
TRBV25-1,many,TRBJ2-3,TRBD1,CASSKTRDRVTDTQYF,TGTGCCAGCAGTAAAACCCGGGACAGGGTCACAGATACGCAGTATTTT
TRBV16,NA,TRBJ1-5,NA,CASSQSGPRAQHF,TGTGCCAGCAGCCAATCGGGGCCCCGAGCCCAGCATTTT
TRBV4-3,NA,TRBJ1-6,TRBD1,CASSQGDRYNSPLHF,TGCGCCAGCAGCCAAGGGGACAGATATAATTCACCCCTCCACTTT
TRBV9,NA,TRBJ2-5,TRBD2,CASSGYSGGLETQYF,TGTGCCAGCAGCGGATATAGCGGGGGGCTCGAGACCCAGTACTTC
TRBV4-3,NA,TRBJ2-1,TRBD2,CASSQDTSGGPYEQFF,TGCGCCAGCAGCCAAGATACTAGCGGGGGGCCCTATGAGCAGTTCTTC
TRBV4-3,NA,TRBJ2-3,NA,CASSQEVALSSTDTQYF,TGCGCCAGCAGCCAAGAAGTCGCCTTATCTAGCACAGATACGCAGTATTTT
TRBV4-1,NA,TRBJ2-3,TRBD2,CASSQAAGGRGADTQYF,TGCGCCAGCAGCCAAGCGGCGGGGGGTCGGGGAGCAGATACGCAGTATTTT
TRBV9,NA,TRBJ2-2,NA,CASSVAPGELFF,TGTGCCAGCAGCGTAGCCCCCGGGGAGCTGTTTTTT
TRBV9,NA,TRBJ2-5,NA,CASSAGDRQETQYF,TGTGCCAGCAGCGCCGGGGACCGCCAAGAGACCCAGTACTTC
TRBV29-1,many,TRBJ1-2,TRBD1,CSVVGQDGGYTF,TGCAGCGTTGTTGGACAGGACGGGGGCTACACCTTC
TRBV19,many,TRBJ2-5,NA,CASSRGRGAQETQYF,TGTGCCAGTAGTAGGGGCCGGGGGGCCCAAGAGACCCAGTACTTC